The clone carrying this T cell receptor beta chain came up many times. One entry per CDR3 protein results from TCRdb running MiXCR on the RT-PCR reads. The repertoire consists of a few hundred thousand distinct CDR3 sequences, with over 12% occurring once and the leading ten covering roughly 11%. The sample is drawn from a study of patients and donors after allogeneic stem cell transplantation. The CDR3 is made up of 15 amino acids. V shed 6 bases and J shed 2 bases, with 16 bases lying between them. In germline, CDR1 is SGHRS, CDR2 YFSETQ. The chain joins TRBV5-1 to TRBJ2-3; either TRBD1 or TRBD2 may fit D (5 bases each). This clonotype was sampled from a human donor who was either an allogeneic HSCT recipient or a stem cell or donor lymphocyte infusion donor (not recorded which). It is not recorded whose cells these are; they may come from a transplant donor. Sample: blood, either unsorted or a sorted T cell fraction (not recorded which). This chain's CDR3 is CASKSAGSFTDTQYF. Here the CDR3 DNA reads TGCGCCAGCAAGTCGGCAGGGAGTTTCACAGATACGCAGTATTTT.